The sequence of this T cell receptor beta chain was determined in a study of T cell responses to AZD1222 COVID-19 vaccine. In this sample, this clone turned up once. Clones were sequenced by immunoSEQ multiplex PCR, and TCRdb holds only the in-frame ones, with some missing. This repertoire shows 140,000 or so clones, around nine tenths found once; its top ten account for about 3.5%. Germline CDR1 and CDR2: DFQATT and SNEGSKA (reference sequence). With 6 bases removed from V and 6 bases from J, the gap between germline ends came to 12 bases. The CDR3 totals 11 residues. This specimen consisted of peripheral blood, obtained on day 0 of AZD1222 vaccination. The chain joins TRBV20-1 to TRBJ2-7, with D possibly called TRBD1 or TRBD2 (5 bases each). This TCR derives from an adult in good health. The CDR3 here is CSANRGAEQYF. CDR3 nucleotide sequence: TGCAGTGCCAATAGGGGAGCCGAGCAGTACTTC.